Each of the 22 T cell receptor beta chains below was sequenced from the same sample in a study of cytomegalovirus exposure and HLA in healthy donors. Clones were read by immunoSEQ multiplex PCR, and TCRdb kept only the in-frame ones, dropping some. Seen here are around 240,000 clones, around 91% observed once, and the top ten hold 0.37%. Sequencing input: PBMCs. Every receptor here comes from a woman younger than 30 in good health and CMV-seronegative.

The chain employs TRBV27 and TRBJ2-3; no firm D call. Germline CDR1 is MNHEY and CDR2 is SMNVEV (reference sequence). The CDR3 loop spans 14 amino acids. V lost 5 bases to trimming and J lost 1 base, with 10 bases between them. CDR3 nucleotides: TGTGCCAGCAGTATCACACCGCGCACAGATACGCAGTATTTT. Residues: CASSITPRTDTQYF.

The chain recombines TRBV15 with TRBJ2-7; TRBD1 matches at 7 bases. Germline loops: CDR1 LNHNV, CDR2 YYDKDF (reference sequence). The CDR3 has 13 amino acids. Trimming took 7 bases from V and 0 from J; bases not matched to a gene: 3. The CDR3: CATKGQRSYEQYV. In DNA form, the CDR3 reads TGTGCCACCAAGGGACAGCGCTCCTACGAGCAGTACGTC.

In this sample, this clone turned up a few times. This CDR3 reads CASSMSRTGSQPQHF. CDR3 DNA sequence: TGTGCCAGTAGTATGAGTAGGACAGGGTCCCAGCCCCAGCATTTT. This rearrangement joins TRBV19 to TRBJ1-5, with 8 nucleotides matching TRBD1. This CDR3 comprises 15 residues. V shed 3 bases, J shed 7 bases, and the junction held 8 bases outside the gene matches. Germline V gene sequence: CDR1 LNHDA, CDR2 SQIVND (reference sequence).

This clone was found once. The rearrangement uses TRBV7-9 and TRBJ2-3; D perhaps matches TRBD1 (6 bases). V dropped 3 bases and J dropped 2 bases, with 12 bases sitting between them. CDR1 and CDR2 from the germline V gene are SEHNR and FQNEAQ (reference sequence). The CDR3 is 15 amino acids. CDR3 bases: TGTGCCAGCAGCTTCGTGGGACAAGACACAGATACGCAGTATTTT. Translation: CASSFVGQDTDTQYF.

The CDR3 protein is CSVTGTSGGPNEQFF. DNA of the CDR3: TGCAGCGTTACCGGGACTAGCGGGGGGCCGAATGAGCAGTTCTTC. This rearrangement joins TRBV29-1 to TRBJ2-1, with 15 bases lining up with TRBD2. V shed 5 bases, J shed 7 bases, and the junction held 6 bases outside the gene matches. There are 15 residues in the CDR3. Germline V gene data show CDR1 as SQVTM and CDR2 as ANQGSEA.

The genes are TRBV7-9 and TRBJ2-1, with TRBD1 as a possible D gene (6 bases). This CDR3 has 16 amino acids. The germline CDR1 and CDR2 sequences are SEHNR and FQNEAQ (reference sequence). Trimming stripped 1 base from V and 4 bases from J, with 14 bases between. The CDR3 region is CASSLVQGYGYNEQFF. CDR3 DNA: TGTGCCAGCAGCTTAGTTCAGGGGTACGGGTACAATGAGCAGTTCTTC.

The genes are TRBV5-1 and TRBJ1-1; 7 nucleotides match TRBD1. This CDR3 is built from 15 residues. V was clipped by 5 bases and J by 0 bases; unmatched bases: 7. Germline V gene data show CDR1 as SGHRS and CDR2 as YFSETQ. CDR3 DNA: TGCGCCAGCAGTGTCAGGGGGAGTTTGAACACTGAAGCTTTCTTT. Translating gives CASSVRGSLNTEAFF.

The genes are TRBV6-4 and TRBJ2-3, with 8 nucleotides matching TRBD2. The V gene end was trimmed by 3 bases and the J gene end by 2 bases; junction bases not matched to a gene: 10. Germline CDR1 reads MRHNA; CDR2 reads SNTAGT. This CDR3 contains 17 residues. This CDR3 reads CASSESTGTRFTDTQYF. Here the CDR3 DNA reads TGTGCCAGCAGTGAATCCACCGGGACTAGGTTCACAGATACGCAGTATTTT.

V gene TRBV7-3 combines with J gene TRBJ1-3, with D maybe TRBD1 (6 bases). Germline V CDR1 and CDR2: SGHTA, FQGTGA. Between the trimmed V and J ends, which lost 9 bases and 3 bases, there was a span of 18 bases. The CDR3 contains 15 residues. This CDR3 reads CARKTGHPVGNTIYF. In DNA, the CDR3 is TGTGCCAGAAAAACGGGACATCCGGTTGGAAACACCATATATTTT.

V usage is TRBV10-1 and J usage is TRBJ1-2; no reliable D call. Germline lookup yields CDR1 WNHNN and CDR2 SYGVQD (reference sequence). Trimming took 6 bases from V and 3 from J, leaving 20 bases between them. This CDR3 comprises 16 residues. The CDR3, as DNA: TGCGCCAGCAGGCGGGAGAAGACCACTATCTACTATGGCTACACCTTC. This sequence encodes CASRREKTTIYYGYTF.

The V gene is TRBV9, the J gene TRBJ1-5; D perhaps matches TRBD1 (6 bases). The CDR3 runs 15 residues. Germline CDR1 is SGDLS and CDR2 is YYNGEE. Trimming left V 0 bases short and J 3 bases short, with 10 bases between. The CDR3 nucleotides are TGTGCCAGCAGCGTAGGTGACAGGCTCAATCAGCCCCAGCATTTT. It yields the protein CASSVGDRLNQPQHF.

This rearrangement joins TRBV2 to TRBJ2-2; 8 bases align to TRBD1. Germline V gives CDR1 SNHLY, CDR2 FYNNEI. V gave up 5 bases and J gave up 4 bases; unmatched junction bases: 3. This CDR3 is built from 14 residues. In DNA form, the CDR3 reads TGTGCCAGCAGTACACAGGGGGGCACCGGGGAGCTGTTTTTT. Encoded protein: CASSTQGGTGELFF.

DNA for the CDR3: TGTGCCAGCAGCTCGGGACAGGGTACCAACAATCAGCCCCAGCATTTT. Protein sequence: CASSSGQGTNNQPQHF. The J gene is TRBJ1-5, the V gene TRBV7-9; 9 nucleotides align to TRBD1. Losses at the gene ends were 4 bases for V and 3 bases for J; bases not matched to a gene: 7. In germline, CDR1 is SEHNR, CDR2 FQNEAQ (reference sequence). The CDR3 sequence is 16 residues long.

The chain couples TRBV6-5 to TRBJ2-7; possible D gene TRBD2, 5 bases. The germline V and J ends were trimmed by 5 bases and 7 bases, with 21 bases remaining between them. This CDR3 is 15 amino acids long. Germline CDR1 is MNHEY and CDR2 is SVGAGI. DNA of the CDR3: TGTGCCAGCAGTCCTATGAGAGGGTACCTACGTGAGCAGTACTTC. Translating gives CASSPMRGYLREQYF.

This chain uses TRBV5-1 with TRBJ1-2; D gene ambiguous. This CDR3 region has 16 residues. The V and J ends lost 2 bases and 0 bases respectively, with 14 bases between them. The V gene's germline CDR1 is SGHRS and CDR2 YFSETQ. CDR3: CASSFQTGIANYGYTF. The CDR3 DNA is TGCGCCAGCAGCTTCCAGACGGGAATAGCTAACTATGGCTACACCTTC. The full variable domain, its missing parts supplied by reference TRBV5-1 and TRBJ1-2, is KAGVTQTPRYLIKTRGQQVTLSCSPISGHRSVSWYQQTPGQGLQFLFEYFSETQRNKGNFPGRFSGRQFSNSRSEMNVSTLELGDSALYLCASSFQTGIANYGYTFGSGTRLTVV.

This chain connects TRBV29-1 to TRBJ2-5, with D unclear. Germline V gives CDR1 SQVTM, CDR2 ANQGSEA. The CDR3 is made up of 13 amino acids. The ends were cut back, 4 bases at V and 5 bases at J, with 14 bases in the middle. CDR3 protein: CSVGQILGETQYF. CDR3 bases: TGCAGCGTTGGTCAGATACTCGGGGAGACCCAGTACTTC.

The chain recombines TRBV19 with TRBJ2-1; 9 bases agree with TRBD2. The V gene's germline CDR1 is LNHDA and CDR2 SQIVND (reference sequence). CDR3 length: 16 residues. Trimming at V came to 5 bases and at J to 10 bases, leaving 15 bases not matched to a gene. Here the CDR3 DNA reads TGTGCCAGTAGTCAAAGCCGGCGGGGGGGGTCCCTCGAGCAGTTCTTC. Its translation: CASSQSRRGGSLEQFF.

The genes are TRBV4-3 and TRBJ2-1; 8 bases are a match to TRBD1. The CDR3 contains 16 residues. Germline loops: CDR1 LGHNA, CDR2 YSLEER. The junction had 8 bases not matched to a gene; V was cut back by 0 bases and J by 7 bases. CDR3 protein: CASSQDRTGRLNEQFF. The CDR3 DNA reads TGCGCCAGCAGCCAAGATCGGACAGGGCGGTTGAATGAGCAGTTCTTC.

This rearrangement joins TRBV7-2 to TRBJ2-5, with D possibly matching TRBD1 (5 bases). V lost 4 bases and J lost 1, with 10 bases in between. The length of the CDR3 is 14 residues. Per the germline V gene, CDR1 is SGHTA and CDR2 is FQGNSA. The CDR3 loop reads CASSSGHRQETQYF. DNA for the CDR3: TGTGCCAGCAGCTCAGGACACCGCCAAGAGACCCAGTACTTC.

The CDR3 spells CSVELAVTYEQYF. The CDR3 nucleotides read TGCAGCGTTGAACTAGCGGTGACCTACGAGCAGTACTTC. The chain carries TRBV29-1 and TRBJ2-7; 7 bases match TRBD2. The CDR3 has 13 residues. V was clipped by 2 bases and J by 2 bases; unmatched bases: 3. Germline V CDR1 and CDR2: SQVTM, ANQGSEA.

The chain links TRBV11-2 to TRBJ1-3; D unclear. The length of the CDR3 is 14 residues. V lost 6 bases and J lost 0, with 9 bases in between. Per the germline V gene, CDR1 is SGHAT and CDR2 is FQNNGV. The CDR3 reads CASSELSSGNTIYF. The CDR3 DNA reads TGTGCCAGCAGTGAGCTGAGCTCTGGAAACACCATATATTTT.

The gene calls are TRBV5-1 and TRBJ2-2; 8 bases fit TRBD1. The CDR3 has 18 amino acids. V lost 4 bases to trimming and J lost 1 base; unmatched junction nucleotides: 12. Germline V gives CDR1 SGHRS, CDR2 YFSETQ. The CDR3 loop reads CASSDAVGQGLNTGELFF. DNA of the CDR3: TGCGCCAGCAGCGACGCAGTAGGACAGGGATTGAACACCGGGGAGCTGTTTTTT. The full variable domain, its missing parts supplied by reference TRBV5-1 and TRBJ2-2, is KAGVTQTPRYLIKTRGQQVTLSCSPISGHRSVSWYQQTPGQGLQFLFEYFSETQRNKGNFPGRFSGRQFSNSRSEMNVSTLELGDSALYLCASSDAVGQGLNTGELFFGEGSRLTVL.